This T cell receptor (beta chain) appears in the sequencing data of a study of blood T cells in healthy people across ages (dated by TCRdb to 2014 to 2015). Regarding the study in general: In model experiments, roughly one uniquely barcoded TCR beta cDNA molecule per two T cells was captured by template switching. To track age-related changes in TCR beta repertoire diversity, the study relied on deep sequencing normalized with unique cDNA molecular identifiers. The donors were divided into four age groups: young (average around 16 years), middle-aged (approximately 41), aged (approximately 59) and long-lived (around 80). To avoid experimental bias, donors of different ages were distributed randomly across sequencing lanes. Using the same blood draw, the study looked at two additional independent replicas of 1 million unique cDNA reads for two donors, one aged 18 to 29 and the other aged 80 or older.

The donors were about 40 Caucasian individuals from Russia, aged 6 to 90 years, who were systemically healthy. Each donor gave 8 to 10 milliliters of peripheral blood, drawn into EDTA-treated Vacutainer tubes. Ficoll-Paque density-gradient centrifugation was used to isolate PBMCs, with at least 7 million obtained per sample. Total RNA, at least 6 micrograms per sample, was extracted from PBMCs with Trizol reagent. Naive CD45RAhigh/CD27high T cell percentages were measured by flow cytometry on a PBMC aliquot from every donor. Overall study results and their limits: Observed TCR beta diversity correlated strongly with the percentage of naive T cells measured by flow cytometry. Total diversity estimates from one million sequenced T cells were considered lower bounds and underestimates. Compared with the aged group, more naive CD4+ T cells, fewer expanded clones and increased TCR diversity were shown by the long-lived group, suggesting age selection. Donor CMV infection status was unknown, potentially confounding age-related changes in expanded clonotypes. As age increased, observed TCR beta diversity per million T cells dropped in a roughly linear way, and a significant reduction was already evident by age roughly 40. Because profiling used bulk unsorted PBMCs, naive and antigen-experienced compartments could not be compared conclusively.

CDR1 is given as LGHNA and CDR2 as YNFKEQ, both from the germline V gene. Cut back by 0 bases and 2 bases, the V and J ends lie 10 bases apart. The cysteine opens and the phenylalanine closes a CDR3 of 15 amino acids. The entry retains the CDR3 DNA only, 45 bases that are in frame from base 1. Worth noting for this clonotype: Which antigen it targets is not known. No base quality values were provided; no much bigger clone lies one nucleotide off.

Library prep was done by 5' RACE. The sequencing machine was an Illumina HiSeq 2500. A second PCR of about 7 to 12 cycles was performed with a sample-barcoded 5' primer and a J-beta primer mix. A unique molecular identifier was introduced onto each TCR beta cDNA molecule by a template-switch 5' adaptor carrying 12 random nucleotides. At least 2.5 million CDR3-containing paired-end reads were obtained from each sample. First-strand cDNA was synthesized from all RNA with the Mint cDNA synthesis kit, primed by a TRBC-specific oligonucleotide. Following uracil-DNA glycosylase treatment, a first 18-cycle PCR with universal primers M1SS and BC2_uni_R was performed on all cDNA. The original methods were these. For normalization, 1 million high-quality reads were randomly selected from each sample, with every read carrying a distinct molecular identifier. Instead of being binned into consensus sequences, reads with shared molecular identifiers were discarded. MiTCR, set to a Q25 quality threshold and the strictest error-elimination algorithm, was used for CDR3 identification, clonotype clustering and error correction. A nonparametric unseen species model using Euler transformation provided a lower-bound estimate of total TCR beta diversity. The raw public data were reprocessed by TCRdb itself: fastp quality trimming at Q25, MiXCR clonotype calling, in-frame beta chains only. Identical CDR3 proteins give one entry, which carries the most common genes and DNA. These V and J calls derive from TCRdb rather than the authors' analysis. The sample contains fewer than 900,000 distinct CDR3 sequences, 35% to 40% of them found a single time. Clones ranked in the top ten supply roughly 13% of the sample.

The sample comprised blood. This TCR was recovered from a man aged 18 to 29 in good health. The chain is assembled from TRBV4-2 and TRBJ1-2, with a tentative D gene TRBD1 over 6 matching bases. The CDR3 protein: CASSQEDSVNYGYTF. The nucleotide sequence reads as follows: TGTGCCAGCAGCCAAGAGGACAGTGTAAACTATGGCTACACCTTC.